This record concerns one TCR beta chain sequence. This entry comes from a study of blood T cell repertoires in COVID-19. About the study: Some COVID-19 samples were acute and others convalescent; all came from the United States, Italy and Spain. PBMCs, B-cell-depleted T cells, or T cells provided the cDNA or gDNA that made up the material.

Per the study methods: Using reference gene primer amplification, nucleated cell counts were estimated. Assay: immunoSEQ multiplex PCR; the TCRdb copy retains only in-frame clones and omits some. V and J calls and clone size are copied from that table; D and trimming were computed from the DNA. The table shows a few hundred thousand clones, with about 88% occurring only once. V was trimmed by 5 bases and J by 4 bases, leaving 16 bases between them. The germline gives CDR1 KGHDR, CDR2 SFDVKD. CDR3 length equals 15 residues. The sequence came from a middle-aged woman who had recovered from COVID-19. The rearrangement uses TRBV24-1 and TRBJ2-5; D might be TRBD1 (6 bases). Sequenced material: peripheral blood. CDR3 region: CATSAVLGAGETQYF. The DNA for the CDR3 is TGTGCCACCAGTGCCGTGTTGGGGGCGGGAGAGACCCAGTACTTC.